This TCR beta chain was captured in a study of lymphopenia after photon versus proton radiotherapy. Trimming cost V 5 bases and J 2 bases; bases outside gene matches: 6. CDR3 size: 14 residues. Germline-derived CDR1 and CDR2 are LNHDA and SQIVND (reference sequence). Study observations and caveats: After lymphocyte nadir, photon-treated repertoires showed oligoclonal expansion, especially CD8+ Temra.

Comments on this clone: Its antigen is unknown.

Measured with immunoSEQ multiplex PCR; TCRdb has only the in-frame clones, and not every one. Among about 70,000 clones listed, approximately 87% were seen once. The specimen was peripheral blood, collected from a patient treated with proton-based radiotherapy. The rearrangement joins TRBV19 to TRBJ2-7, with 7 bases that match TRBD1. The receptor was derived from an elderly man with esophageal cancer. The CDR3 here is CASSYGTATYEQYF. DNA of the CDR3: TGTGCCAGTAGTTACGGGACAGCGACCTACGAGCAGTACTTC.